This T cell receptor beta chain originates from a study of tumor and adjacent non-tumor tissue in lung cancer. At the level of the study: Patients comprised over 9 adenocarcinoma, a couple of squamous cell carcinoma and 1 small cell lung cancer. Study-wide points: Normal lung showed higher cumulative top 100 clone frequency than tumor. Tumor tissue had significantly higher TCR diversity than normal lung. Tumor TCR diversity, when higher, was linked to shorter survival.

To note about this clonotype: Its specificity is unknown. An end of the junction does not agree with germline; a read error may underlie this.

No cell sorting was done before RNA was extracted from the tissue. CDR3 length: 14 residues. Germline CDR1 and CDR2: SGHAT and FQDESV (reference sequence). The library came from three nested PCR rounds adapted from ARM-PCR protocols. TCRdb itself ran the multiplex PCR reads through MiXCR, one entry per CDR3 protein. The sample records about 93,000 distinct CDR3 sequences, about 72% being singletons. The sample consisted of lung tumor tissue. The TCR originated in a man in his 60s with non-small cell lung cancer. This chain joins TRBV11-1 and TRBJ2-7; D not resolved. CDR3 residues: CAIRFPGGAYEQYF. CDR3 DNA: TGTGCCATCAGATTTCCCGGCGGCGCCTACGAGCAGTATTTC.